This TCR beta chain was observed in a study of human T cells and chemical hapten exposure. As for the study in general: Subjects had 2% DPC placed on approximately 2 cm by approximately 2 cm of upper inner arm skin for sensitization. Small pooled library volume differences mainly caused per-sample TCR yield variation.

Regarding time point: patch test 3, about 24 weeks after DPC sensitization. Treatment in this sample: therapeutic diphenylcyclopropenone sensitization with weekly scalp DPC. The total RNA was obtained from whole blood that was not fractionated. Using its own MiXCR run on the RACE reads, TCRdb lists one record per CDR3 protein. Here the sample spans more than 150,000 distinct CDR3 sequences, about 25% being singletons. Points from the study as a whole: With regard to DPC sensitization, TCRs above 1 in 1000 frequency did not change.

This clonotype was seen only a few times. The antigen is undetermined. This CDR3 contains 15 residues. V was clipped by 0 bases and J by 4 bases, with 14 bases between them. CDR1 is SGHRS, CDR2 YFSETQ, per germline. The TCR originated in a woman aged 40 to 50 with alopecia areata. Some clones in this sample may be carry-over from other donors' samples. Specimen: whole blood, collected in connection with sensitization to the hapten diphenylcyclopropenone (DPC). This chain connects TRBV5-1 to TRBJ2-7, with a possible D match to TRBD2 (6 bases). CDR3 region: CASSLAPGGTYEQYF. The CDR3 region has the DNA TGCGCCAGCAGCTTGGCTCCGGGCGGGACTTACGAGCAGTACTTC.